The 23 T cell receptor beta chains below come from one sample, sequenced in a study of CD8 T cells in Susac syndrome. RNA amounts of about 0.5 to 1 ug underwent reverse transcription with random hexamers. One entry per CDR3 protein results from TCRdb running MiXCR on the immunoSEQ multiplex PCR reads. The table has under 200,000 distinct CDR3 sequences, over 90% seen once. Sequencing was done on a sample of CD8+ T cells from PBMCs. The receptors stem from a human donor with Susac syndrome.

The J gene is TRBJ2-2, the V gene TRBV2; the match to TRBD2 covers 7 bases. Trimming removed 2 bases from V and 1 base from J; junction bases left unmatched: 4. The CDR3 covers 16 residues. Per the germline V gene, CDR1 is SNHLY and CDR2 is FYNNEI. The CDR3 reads CASSESLAVNTGELFF. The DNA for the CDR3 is TGTGCCAGCAGTGAAAGTCTAGCGGTGAACACCGGGGAGCTGTTTTTT.

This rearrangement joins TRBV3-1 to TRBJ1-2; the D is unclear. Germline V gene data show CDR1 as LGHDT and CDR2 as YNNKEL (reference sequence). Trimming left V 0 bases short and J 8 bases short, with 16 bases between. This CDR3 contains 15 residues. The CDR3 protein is CASSQDPGLVRGYTF. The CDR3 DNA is TGTGCCAGCAGCCAAGATCCAGGACTAGTTAGAGGCTACACCTTC.

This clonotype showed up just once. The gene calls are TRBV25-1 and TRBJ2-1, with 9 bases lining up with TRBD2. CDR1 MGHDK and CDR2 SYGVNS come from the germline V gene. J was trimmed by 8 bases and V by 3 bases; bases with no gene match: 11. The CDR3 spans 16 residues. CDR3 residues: CASSDPGGRARDEQFF. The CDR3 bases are TGTGCCAGCAGTGACCCTGGCGGGAGGGCCAGGGATGAGCAGTTCTTC.

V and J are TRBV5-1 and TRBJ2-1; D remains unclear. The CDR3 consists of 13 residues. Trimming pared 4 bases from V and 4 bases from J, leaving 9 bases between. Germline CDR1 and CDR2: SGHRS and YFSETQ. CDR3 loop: CASSPDQYNEQFF. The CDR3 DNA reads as TGCGCCAGCAGCCCCGACCAGTACAATGAGCAGTTCTTC.

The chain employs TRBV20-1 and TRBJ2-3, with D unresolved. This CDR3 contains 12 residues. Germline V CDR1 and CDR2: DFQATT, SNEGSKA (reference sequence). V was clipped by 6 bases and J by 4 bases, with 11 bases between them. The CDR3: CSAGMYADTQYF. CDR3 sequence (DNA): TGCAGTGCGGGAATGTATGCAGATACGCAGTATTTT.

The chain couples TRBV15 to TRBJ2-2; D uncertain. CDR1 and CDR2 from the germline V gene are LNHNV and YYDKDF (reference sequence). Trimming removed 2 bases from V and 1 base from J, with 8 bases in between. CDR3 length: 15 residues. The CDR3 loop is CATSRSTGNTGELFF. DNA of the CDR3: TGTGCCACCAGCAGATCGACGGGGAACACCGGGGAGCTGTTTTTT.

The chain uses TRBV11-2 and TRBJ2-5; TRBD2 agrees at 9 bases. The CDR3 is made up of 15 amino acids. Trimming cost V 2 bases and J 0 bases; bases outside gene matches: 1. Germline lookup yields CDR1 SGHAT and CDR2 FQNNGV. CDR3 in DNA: TGTGCCAGCAGCTTACTAGCGGGGAACCAAGAGACCCAGTACTTC. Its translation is CASSLLAGNQETQYF. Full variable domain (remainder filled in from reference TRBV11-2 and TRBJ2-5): EAGVAQSPRYKIIEKRQSVAFWCNPISGHATLYWYQQILGQGPKLLIQFQNNGVVDDSQLPKDRFSAERLKGVDSTLKIQPAKLEDSAVYLCASSLLAGNQETQYFGPGTRLLVL.

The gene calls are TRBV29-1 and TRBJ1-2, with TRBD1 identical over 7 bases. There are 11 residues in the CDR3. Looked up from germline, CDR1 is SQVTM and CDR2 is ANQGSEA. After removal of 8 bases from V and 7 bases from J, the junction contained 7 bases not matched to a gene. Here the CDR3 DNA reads TGCAGCATCTACAGGGGCGGTGGCTACACCTTC. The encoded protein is CSIYRGGGYTF.

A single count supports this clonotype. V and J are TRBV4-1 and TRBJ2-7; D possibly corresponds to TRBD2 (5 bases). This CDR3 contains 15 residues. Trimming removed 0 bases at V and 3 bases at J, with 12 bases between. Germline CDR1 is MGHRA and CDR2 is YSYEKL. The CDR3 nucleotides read TGCGCCAGCAGCCAAGATCGGGGATGGTACTACGAGCAGTACTTC. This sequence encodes CASSQDRGWYYEQYF.

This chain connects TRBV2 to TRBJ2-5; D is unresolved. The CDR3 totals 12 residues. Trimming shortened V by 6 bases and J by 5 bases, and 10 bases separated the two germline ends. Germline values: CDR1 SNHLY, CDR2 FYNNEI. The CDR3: CASRDPGETQYF. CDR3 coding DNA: TGTGCCAGCAGGGACCCCGGGGAGACCCAGTACTTC. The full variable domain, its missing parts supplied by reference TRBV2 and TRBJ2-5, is EPEVTQTPSHQVTQMGQEVILRCVPISNHLYFYWYRQILGQKVEFLVSFYNNEISEKSEIFDDQFSVERPDGSNFTLKIRSTKLEDSAMYFCASRDPGETQYFGPGTRLLVL.

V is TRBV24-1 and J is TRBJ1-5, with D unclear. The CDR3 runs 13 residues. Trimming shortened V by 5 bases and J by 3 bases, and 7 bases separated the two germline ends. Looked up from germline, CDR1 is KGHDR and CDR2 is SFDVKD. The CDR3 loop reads CATSAGDNQPQHF. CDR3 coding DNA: TGTGCCACCAGTGCCGGAGACAATCAGCCCCAGCATTTT.

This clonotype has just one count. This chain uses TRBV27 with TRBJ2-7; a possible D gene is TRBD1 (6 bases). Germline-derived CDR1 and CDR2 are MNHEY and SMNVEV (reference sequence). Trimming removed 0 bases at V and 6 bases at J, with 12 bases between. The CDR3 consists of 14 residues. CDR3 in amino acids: CASSLSTGSGEQYF. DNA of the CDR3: TGTGCCAGCAGTTTATCAACAGGGTCGGGCGAGCAGTACTTC.

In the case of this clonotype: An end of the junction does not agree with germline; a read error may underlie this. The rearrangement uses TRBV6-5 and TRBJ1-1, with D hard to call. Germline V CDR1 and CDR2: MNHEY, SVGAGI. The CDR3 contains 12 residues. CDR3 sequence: CASSYSNSEAFF. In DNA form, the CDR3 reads TGTGCCAGCAGTTACTCGAACAGTGAAGCTTTCTTT.

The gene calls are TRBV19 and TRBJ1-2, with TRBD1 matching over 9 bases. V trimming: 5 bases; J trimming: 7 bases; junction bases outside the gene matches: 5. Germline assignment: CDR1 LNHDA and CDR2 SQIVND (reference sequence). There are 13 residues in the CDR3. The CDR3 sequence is CASSPGQGLGYTF. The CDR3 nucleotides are TGTGCCAGTAGTCCGGGACAGGGCCTTGGCTACACCTTC.

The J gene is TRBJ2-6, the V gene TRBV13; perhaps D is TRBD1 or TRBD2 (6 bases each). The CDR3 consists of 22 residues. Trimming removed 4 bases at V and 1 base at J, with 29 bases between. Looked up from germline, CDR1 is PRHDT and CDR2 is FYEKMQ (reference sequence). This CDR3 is CASSSPGAFTTPTPSGANVLTF. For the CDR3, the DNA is TGTGCCAGCAGCTCCCCGGGGGCGTTCACCACTCCAACACCATCTGGGGCCAACGTCCTGACTTTC.

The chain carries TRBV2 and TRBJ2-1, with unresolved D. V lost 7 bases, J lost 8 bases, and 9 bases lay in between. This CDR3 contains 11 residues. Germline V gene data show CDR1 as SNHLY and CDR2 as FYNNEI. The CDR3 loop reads CASNLIHEQFF. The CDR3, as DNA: TGTGCCAGCAATCTTATCCATGAGCAGTTCTTC.

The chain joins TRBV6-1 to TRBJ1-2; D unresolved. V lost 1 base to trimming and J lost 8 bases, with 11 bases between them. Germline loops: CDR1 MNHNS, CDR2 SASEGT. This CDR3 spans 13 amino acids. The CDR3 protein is CASSEVEASGYTF. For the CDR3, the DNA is TGTGCCAGCAGTGAAGTTGAAGCTTCAGGCTACACCTTC.

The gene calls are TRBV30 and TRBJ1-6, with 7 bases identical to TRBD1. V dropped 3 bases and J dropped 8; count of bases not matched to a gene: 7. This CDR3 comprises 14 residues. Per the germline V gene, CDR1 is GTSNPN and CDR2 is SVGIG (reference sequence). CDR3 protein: CAWRTGIGDSPLHF. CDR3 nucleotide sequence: TGTGCCTGGAGGACAGGGATTGGAGATTCACCCCTCCACTTT.

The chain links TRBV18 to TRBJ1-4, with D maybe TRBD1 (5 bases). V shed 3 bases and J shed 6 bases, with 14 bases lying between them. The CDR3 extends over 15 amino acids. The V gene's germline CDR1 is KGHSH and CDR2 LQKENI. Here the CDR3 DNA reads TGTGCCAGCTCACCCCGGGACGAAGCTCATGAAAAACTGTTTTTT. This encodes CASSPRDEAHEKLFF.

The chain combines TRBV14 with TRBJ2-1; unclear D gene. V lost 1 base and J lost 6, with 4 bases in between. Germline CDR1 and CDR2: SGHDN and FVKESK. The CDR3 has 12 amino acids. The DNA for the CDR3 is TGTGCCAGCAGCCAAGCCCTCAATGAGCAGTTCTTC. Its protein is CASSQALNEQFF.

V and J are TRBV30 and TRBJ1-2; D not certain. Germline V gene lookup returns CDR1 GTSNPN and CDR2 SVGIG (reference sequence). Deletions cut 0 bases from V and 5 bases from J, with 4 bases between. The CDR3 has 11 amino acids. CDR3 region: CAWSVAYGYTF. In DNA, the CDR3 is TGTGCCTGGAGTGTAGCGTATGGCTACACCTTC. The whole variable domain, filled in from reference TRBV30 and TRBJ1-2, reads SQTIHQWPATLVQPVGSPLSLECTVEGTSNPNLYWYRQAAGRGLQLLFYSVGIGQISSEVPQNLSASRPQDRQFILSSKKLLLSDSGFYLCAWSVAYGYTFGSGTRLTVV.

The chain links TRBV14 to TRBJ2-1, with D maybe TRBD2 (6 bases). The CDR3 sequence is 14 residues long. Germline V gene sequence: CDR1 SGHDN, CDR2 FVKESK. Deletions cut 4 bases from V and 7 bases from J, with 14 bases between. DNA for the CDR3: TGTGCCAGCAGCCCCAGACTAGACTCGAATGAGCAGTTCTTC. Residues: CASSPRLDSNEQFF. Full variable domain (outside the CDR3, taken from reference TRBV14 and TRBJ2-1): EAGVTQFPSHSVIEKGQTVTLRCDPISGHDNLYWYRRVMGKEIKFLLHFVKESKQDESGMPNNRFLAERTGGTYSTLKVQPAELEDSGVYFCASSPRLDSNEQFFGPGTRLTVL.

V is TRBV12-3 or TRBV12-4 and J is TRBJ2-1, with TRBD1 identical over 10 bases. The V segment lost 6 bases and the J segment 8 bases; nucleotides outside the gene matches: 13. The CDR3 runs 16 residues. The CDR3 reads CASRPTTGGPSHEQFF. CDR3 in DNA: TGTGCCAGCAGGCCGACGACAGGGGGCCCTAGCCATGAGCAGTTCTTC.